This section outlines one T cell receptor beta chain sequence together with its context. The antigen remains undetermined. The CDR3 is 15 residues long. CDR1 and CDR2 from the germline V gene are LNHNV and YYDKDF (reference sequence). The germline V and J ends were trimmed by 1 base and 4 bases, with 13 bases remaining between them. Researchers tagged individual cDNA molecules with unique molecular identifiers. One entry per CDR3 protein, called by TCRdb with MiXCR from the 5' RACE reads. This sample carries just under 65,000 distinct CDR3 sequences, about 11% of them seen once, and the ten largest clones take 2.5% to 3.5%. This sample was taken from a study of early T cells in non-severe SARS-CoV-2 infection. Across the whole study: The study sequenced bulk RNA from unsorted whole blood, with chains unpaired.

Study conclusions and caveats: The study's VDJdb matching favored anti-spike CD8 responses and missed private and CD4 specificities.

The input for sequencing was whole blood, taken at baseline. The J gene is TRBJ1-1, the V gene TRBV15; no clear D. The TCR comes from an adult who was a healthcare worker with PCR-confirmed SARS-CoV-2 infection or an uninfected control (not recorded which). CDR3 sequence: CATSRGAAGSTEAFF. The CDR3 DNA sequence: TGTGCCACCAGCAGAGGGGCCGCGGGAAGCACTGAAGCTTTCTTT.